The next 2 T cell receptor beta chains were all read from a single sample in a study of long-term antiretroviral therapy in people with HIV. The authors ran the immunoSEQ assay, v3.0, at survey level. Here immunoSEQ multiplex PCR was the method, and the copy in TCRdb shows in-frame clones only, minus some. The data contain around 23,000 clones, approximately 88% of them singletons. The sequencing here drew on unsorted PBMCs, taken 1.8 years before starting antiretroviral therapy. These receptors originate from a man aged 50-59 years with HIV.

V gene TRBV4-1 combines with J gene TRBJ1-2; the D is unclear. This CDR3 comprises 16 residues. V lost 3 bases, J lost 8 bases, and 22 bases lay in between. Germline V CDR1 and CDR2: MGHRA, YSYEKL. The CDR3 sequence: CASSHAGGVALEGYTF. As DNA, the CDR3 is TGCGCCAGCAGCCATGCAGGTGGGGTGGCTTTAGAGGGCTACACCTTC.

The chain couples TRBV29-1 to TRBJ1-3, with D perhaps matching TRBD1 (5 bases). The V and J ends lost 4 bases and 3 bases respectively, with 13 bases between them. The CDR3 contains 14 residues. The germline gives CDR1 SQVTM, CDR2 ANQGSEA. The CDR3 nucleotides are TGCAGCGTTGTACAGGAGAATGGTGGAAACACCATATATTTT. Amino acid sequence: CSVVQENGGNTIYF.